This T cell receptor (beta chain) was captured in a study of T-cell reconstitution after alpha-beta-depleted transplantation in children. Notes on the study in general: It was reported that alpha-beta T cells came from several hundred expanded graft clones (about two months after transplant). Newly produced T cells mostly accounted for T-cell counts and diversity one year post-transplant. Surviving recipient T cells and thymic progenitors underlay high day-60 TCRbeta diversity in some patients.

Preparation of the TCRbeta library was carried out with unique molecular identifiers. MiXCR was run by TCRdb on the PCR reads, yielding one entry per CDR3 protein. The profile covers about 200,000 distinct CDR3 sequences, with 6.3% appearing a single time and 4.5% taken by the ten largest. This clonotype was counted many times. The antigen is unknown. Between the trimmed V and J ends, which lost 3 bases and 6 bases, there was a span of 10 bases. Germline-derived CDR1 and CDR2 are SGHRS and YFSETQ. This CDR3 is built from 13 residues. The sequence was collected from a girl less than two years old with combined immunodeficiency, due to receive a stem cell transplant. The chain has TRBV5-1 and TRBJ2-1; D is perhaps TRBD1 (5 bases). The material sequenced was PBMCs, taken before TCRalphabeta/CD19-depleted stem cell transplant. The CDR3 reads CASSWAGFNEQFF. CDR3 DNA: TGCGCCAGCAGCTGGGCAGGGTTCAATGAGCAGTTCTTC.